A single sample is the source of the 26 T cell receptor beta chains below, sequenced in a study of shared clonotypes between healthy human individuals (dated by TCRdb to between 2020 and 2021). Receptors were amplified or captured by the immunoSEQ multiplex PCR assay. TCRdb took over this immuneACCESS table, retaining in-frame rearrangements with V and J assigned. Such tables are incomplete; in checked studies, under half of the missing clones stem from an unresolved V gene, and the remainder is unexplained. For this sample there are about 380,000 clones; about 96% appear just once. The top ten constitute less than 0.35% of the sample. The sample taken for sequencing was memory CD8+ T cells sorted from blood. The cell subset or site label for this specimen denotes: CD45RO+ cells pooled with CCR7-negative TemRA cells. The receptors originated from a man younger than 45 in good health.

J is TRBJ2-3 and V is TRBV5-5, with a possible D match to TRBD2 (7 bases). Per the germline V gene, CDR1 is SGHKS and CDR2 is YYEKEE (reference sequence). There are 15 residues in the CDR3. V lost 1 base, J lost 5 bases, and 14 bases lay in between. In DNA, the CDR3 is TGTGCCAGCAGCTTGTACGGGGGGCAAGGAGATACGCAGTATTTT. Its translation is CASSLYGGQGDTQYF.

This clone has only one observation. The chain employs TRBV2 and TRBJ2-1, with D perhaps matching TRBD2 (6 bases). Trimming took 10 bases from V and 4 from J, leaving 14 bases between them. Per the germline V gene, CDR1 is SNHLY and CDR2 is FYNNEI. This CDR3 comprises 13 residues. Written as DNA, the CDR3 is TGTGCCACCGGGAGTACCTCTTACAATGAGCAGTTCTTC. Protein product: CATGSTSYNEQFF.

There are a few counts of this clone. The V and J genes are TRBV28 and TRBJ2-4; possible D gene TRBD1, 6 bases. Trimming cost V 6 bases and J 0 bases, with 12 bases left between them. Per germline, CDR1 MDHEN and CDR2 SYDVKM. The CDR3 loop spans 15 amino acids. CDR3 nucleotide sequence: TGTGCCAGCAGCCCGACAGGCCTAGCCAAAAACATTCAGTACTTC. Its translation is CASSPTGLAKNIQYF.

The CDR3, as DNA: TGTGCCAGTAGTATGGACAGGGCCGGGGAGCTGTTTTTT. Protein: CASSMDRAGELFF. The chain combines TRBV19 with TRBJ2-2, with 8 bases aligning to TRBD1. Germline-derived CDR1 and CDR2 are LNHDA and SQIVND (reference sequence). The CDR3 is 13 residues long. The J segment lost 6 bases and the V segment lost 3 bases, leaving 0 bases of the junction unmatched.

The chain is built from TRBV4-1 and TRBJ1-1; D is unclear. The CDR3 totals 14 residues. V lost 1 base and J 6 bases, leaving 12 bases between the germline ends. Per germline, CDR1 MGHRA and CDR2 YSYEKL. The CDR3 coding sequence is TGCGCCAGCAGCCAAGTACGGTTGAGCTCTGAAGCTTTCTTT. This gives the protein CASSQVRLSSEAFF.

The rearrangement joins TRBV6-4 to TRBJ1-1, with TRBD1 as a possible D gene (6 bases). The ends were cut back, 6 bases at V and 4 bases at J, with 6 bases in the middle. Germline lookup yields CDR1 MRHNA and CDR2 SNTAGT. The CDR3 covers 11 residues. The CDR3 DNA is TGTGCCAGCAGACAGGGCACTGAAGCTTTCTTT. It yields the protein CASRQGTEAFF.

As concerns this clone: The sample carries other DNA sequences with the same CDR3. This chain links TRBV18 with TRBJ1-5, with TRBD1 as a possible D gene (6 bases). Trimming removed 3 bases at V and 7 bases at J, with 7 bases between. Germline lookup yields CDR1 KGHSH and CDR2 LQKENI. There are 12 residues in the CDR3. The chain's CDR3 is CASSPGGQPQHF. The CDR3 DNA reads as TGTGCCAGCTCACCTGGGGGCCAGCCCCAGCATTTT.

The chain has TRBV5-4 and TRBJ2-7, with no clear D. Germline CDR1 SGHNT, CDR2 YYREEE (reference sequence). This CDR3 is built from 13 residues. With 0 bases removed from V and 0 bases from J, the gap between germline ends came to 4 bases. CDR3 DNA: TGTGCCAGCAGCTTGGGACACTCCTACGAGCAGTACTTC. Its protein is CASSLGHSYEQYF. Full variable domain (rest looked up from reference TRBV5-4 and TRBJ2-7): ETGVTQSPTHLIKTRGQQVTLRCSSQSGHNTVSWYQQALGQGPQFIFQYYREEENGRGNFPPRFSGLQFPNYSSELNVNALELDDSALYLCASSLGHSYEQYFGPGTRLTVT.

The genes are TRBV29-1 and TRBJ2-3, with TRBD2 matching over 12 bases. The length of the CDR3 is 18 residues. Trimming removed 5 bases from V and 4 bases from J; junction bases left unmatched: 16. Per the germline V gene, CDR1 is SQVTM and CDR2 is ANQGSEA. The CDR3 DNA follows: TGCAGCGTTCCTAGCGGGAGGGACCTACCCCAGGGTCCAGATACGCAGTATTTT. This sequence encodes CSVPSGRDLPQGPDTQYF.

The genes are TRBV4-2 and TRBJ2-1; no reliable D call. The V end lost 4 bases, the J end lost 6 bases, and 7 bases lay between the germline ends. Germline CDR1 reads LGHNA; CDR2 reads YNFKEQ. The CDR3 loop spans 12 amino acids. The CDR3 DNA reads TGTGCCAGCAGCCCGCGAGTCAATGAGCAGTTCTTC. It is translated as CASSPRVNEQFF.

This clone has a single count. The chain has TRBV5-4 and TRBJ2-7; D is perhaps TRBD1 or TRBD2 (5 bases each). Germline-derived CDR1 and CDR2 are SGHNT and YYREEE (reference sequence). The length of the CDR3 is 15 residues. V was clipped by 4 bases and J by 2 bases, with 16 bases between them. The CDR3 DNA sequence: TGTGCCAGCAGCAGACTCCCGGGGCGGCCCTACGAGCAGTACTTC. Translating it yields CASSRLPGRPYEQYF.

The chain uses TRBV7-8 and TRBJ2-3, with 13 bases that match TRBD2. Germline V CDR1 and CDR2: SGHVS, FQNEAQ. Trimming took 5 bases from V and 4 from J; bases not matched to a gene: 15. This CDR3 comprises 19 residues. The CDR3: CASSPLAGGPLRGSDTQYF. CDR3 DNA: TGTGCCAGCAGCCCACTAGCGGGAGGGCCGCTGAGGGGTTCAGATACGCAGTATTTT. The full variable domain, in which reference TRBV7-8 and TRBJ2-3 provide the parts outside the CDR3, is GAGVSQSPRYKVAKRGQDVALRCDPISGHVSLFWYQQALGQGPEFLTYFQNEAQLDKSGLPSDRFFAERPEGSVSTLKIQRTQQEDSAVYLCASSPLAGGPLRGSDTQYFGPGTRLTVL.

CDR3 protein: CASTGATDTQYF. In DNA, the CDR3 is TGTGCCAGCACAGGGGCCACAGATACGCAGTATTTT. The gene calls are TRBV9 and TRBJ2-3, with D possibly being TRBD1 (6 bases). Germline lookup yields CDR1 SGDLS and CDR2 YYNGEE. V dropped 6 bases and J dropped 2 bases, with 7 bases sitting between them. This CDR3 has 12 residues.

The V and J genes are TRBV19 and TRBJ2-3; 13 bases match TRBD2. V lost 4 bases to trimming and J lost 3 bases; unmatched junction nucleotides: 4. CDR3 length equals 16 residues. Germline CDR1 is LNHDA and CDR2 is SQIVND (reference sequence). This chain's CDR3 is CASSRETSGRTDTQYF. The CDR3 DNA is TGTGCCAGTAGTAGGGAGACTAGCGGGAGGACAGATACGCAGTATTTT. Full variable domain (missing parts from reference TRBV19 and TRBJ2-3): DGGITQSPKYLFRKEGQNVTLSCEQNLNHDAMYWYRQDPGQGLRLIYYSQIVNDFQKGDIAEGYSVSREKKESFPLTVTSAQKNPTAFYLCASSRETSGRTDTQYFGPGTRLTVL.

V usage is TRBV2 and J usage is TRBJ2-7; 8 bases line up with TRBD1. J gave up 3 bases and V 4 bases, and 8 bases lay outside the gene matches. The CDR3 length is 15 residues. Germline-derived CDR1 and CDR2 are SNHLY and FYNNEI. The CDR3, as DNA: TGTGCCAGCAGTGGAATCACAGGGGGAGGCTACGAGCAGTACTTC. Translated: CASSGITGGGYEQYF.

V is TRBV6-1 and J is TRBJ2-7; the D gene is possibly TRBD2 (7 bases). Trimming took off 5 bases at V and 6 bases at J, with 20 bases between the two ends. The CDR3 extends over 15 amino acids. The germline CDR1 and CDR2 sequences are MNHNS and SASEGT. The CDR3 sequence: CASSPRGAREGEQYF. In DNA form, the CDR3 reads TGTGCCAGCAGTCCACGGGGGGCCCGGGAAGGCGAGCAGTACTTC.

The chain links TRBV10-2 to TRBJ1-1, with 8 bases lining up with TRBD1. The CDR3 consists of 14 residues. J gave up 7 bases and V 1 base, and 5 bases lay outside the gene matches. The germline CDR1 and CDR2 sequences are WSHSY and SAAADI. This CDR3 reads CASSELQGAFEAFF. The CDR3 DNA sequence: TGCGCCAGCAGTGAGTTGCAGGGGGCGTTTGAAGCTTTCTTT.

The chain carries TRBV28 and TRBJ1-2, with D possibly TRBD1 on 6 matching bases. V was clipped by 4 bases and J by 5 bases, with 26 bases between them. This CDR3 has 18 residues. From germline, CDR1 is MDHEN and CDR2 SYDVKM. The CDR3 nucleotides are TGTGCCAGCAGTTGTCCGATCGTAACTAACAGGGCGGGATATGGCTACACCTTC. Its translation: CASSCPIVTNRAGYGYTF.

The chain couples TRBV29-1 to TRBJ2-2, with D perhaps matching TRBD1 or TRBD2 (5 bases each). The V gene's germline CDR1 is SQVTM and CDR2 ANQGSEA. The CDR3 spans 12 residues. The ends were cut back, 2 bases at V and 6 bases at J, with 7 bases in the middle. This chain's CDR3 is CSVELGAGELFF. The DNA of the CDR3 is TGCAGCGTTGAATTGGGGGCCGGGGAGCTGTTTTTT.

This chain joins TRBV11-2 and TRBJ2-7, with 8 bases aligning to TRBD1. The ends lost 2 bases at V and 1 base at J; junction bases unmatched: 10. The CDR3 contains 17 residues. From germline, CDR1 is SGHAT and CDR2 FQNNGV. CDR3 sequence (DNA): TGTGCCAGCAGCTTAAGGCAGACAGGGGATAGATCCTACGAGCAGTACTTC. It encodes CASSLRQTGDRSYEQYF.

The V gene is TRBV15, the J gene TRBJ1-3; no clear D gene. The germline V gene encodes CDR1 LNHNV and CDR2 YYDKDF (reference sequence). CDR3 length: 13 residues. Trimming pared 0 bases from V and 7 bases from J, leaving 7 bases between. The CDR3 loop is CATSREARNTIYF. CDR3 bases: TGTGCCACCAGCAGAGAGGCGAGGAACACCATATATTTT.

This clone was seen a single time. The chain is built from TRBV6-5 and TRBJ2-1; tentative D call: TRBD2 (5 bases). Between the trimmed V and J ends, which lost 0 bases and 2 bases, there was a span of 8 bases. The CDR3 loop spans 15 amino acids. Germline CDR1 MNHEY, CDR2 SVGAGI. The DNA for the CDR3 is TGTGCCAGCAGTTACTCTAGCGTACCCTACAATGAGCAGTTCTTC. Translation: CASSYSSVPYNEQFF.

The chain combines TRBV18 with TRBJ2-1; weak D call: TRBD2 (5 bases). V was trimmed by 3 bases and J by 6 bases, leaving 12 bases between them. The CDR3 is 14 residues long. The germline V gene encodes CDR1 KGHSH and CDR2 LQKENI. CDR3 nucleotide sequence: TGTGCCAGCTCACCGTCCGGGGTACGCAATGAGCAGTTCTTC. It encodes CASSPSGVRNEQFF.

This chain links TRBV6-5 with TRBJ1-2; no clear D gene. The CDR3 contains 15 residues. Between the trimmed V and J ends, which lost 2 bases and 0 bases, there was a span of 10 bases. Germline values: CDR1 MNHEY, CDR2 SVGAGI. Here the CDR3 DNA reads TGTGCCAGCAGTTACGACCATGGGCCTAACTATGGCTACACCTTC. This translates into CASSYDHGPNYGYTF.

CDR3 DNA sequence: TGTGCCAGCAGTCCGGGGGCGCGCGCTTGGGAGCAGTACTTC. It specifies CASSPGARAWEQYF. V gene TRBV6-1 combines with J gene TRBJ2-7; either TRBD1 or TRBD2 may fit D (6 bases each). V gave up 5 bases and J gave up 7 bases, with 18 bases separating them. Germline lookup yields CDR1 MNHNS and CDR2 SASEGT. This CDR3 has 14 residues.

CDR3 nucleotides: TGTGCCAGCAGCTTAGCGGGAGGCCCCCCTGAGCAGTTCTTC. Protein sequence: CASSLAGGPPEQFF. The rearrangement links TRBV5-4 to TRBJ2-1; TRBD2 agrees at 9 bases. V shed 2 bases, J shed 9 bases, and the junction held 6 bases outside the gene matches. The CDR3 runs 14 residues. The germline V gene has CDR1 SGHNT and CDR2 YYREEE (reference sequence).